This T cell receptor (beta chain) is from a study of OX40 agonist ivuxolimab in advanced cancers. Study information: Dose-escalation patients suffered from hepatocellular carcinoma, melanoma, renal cell or head and neck cancer.

As concerns this clone: Other DNA sequences in the sample encode the same CDR3.

Some clones are missing from TCRdb's copy, which holds only in-frame ones; the method was immunoSEQ multiplex PCR. The profile covers roughly 75,000 clones, with 80% to 90% appearing a single time and roughly 6.5% taken by the ten largest. V lost 0 bases and J lost 3; bases outside the gene matches: 2. This CDR3 is built from 15 residues. Germline-derived CDR1 and CDR2 are MNHEY and SVGAGI. The receptor comes from an adult with an advanced solid tumor such as melanoma, head and neck, liver or kidney cancer. The chain carries TRBV6-5 and TRBJ2-1; 7 bases are shared with TRBD1. The sequences come from CD4+ or CD8+ T cells sorted from blood, collected in a trial of the OX40 agonist ivuxolimab. CDR3 sequence reads: CASSYSGGSYNEQFF. CDR3 in DNA: TGTGCCAGCAGTTACTCAGGGGGCAGCTACAATGAGCAGTTCTTC.